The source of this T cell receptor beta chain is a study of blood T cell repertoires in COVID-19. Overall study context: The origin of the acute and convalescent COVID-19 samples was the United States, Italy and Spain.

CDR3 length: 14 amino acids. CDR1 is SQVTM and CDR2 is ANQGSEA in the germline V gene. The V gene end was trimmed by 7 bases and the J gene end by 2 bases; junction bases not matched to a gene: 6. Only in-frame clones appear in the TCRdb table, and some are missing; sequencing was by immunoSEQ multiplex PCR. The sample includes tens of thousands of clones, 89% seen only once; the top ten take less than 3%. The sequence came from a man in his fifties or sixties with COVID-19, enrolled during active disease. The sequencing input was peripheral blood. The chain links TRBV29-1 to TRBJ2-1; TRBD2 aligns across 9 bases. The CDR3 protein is CSGTLAGPYNEQFF. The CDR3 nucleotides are TGCAGCGGGACCCTAGCGGGGCCCTACAATGAGCAGTTCTTC.